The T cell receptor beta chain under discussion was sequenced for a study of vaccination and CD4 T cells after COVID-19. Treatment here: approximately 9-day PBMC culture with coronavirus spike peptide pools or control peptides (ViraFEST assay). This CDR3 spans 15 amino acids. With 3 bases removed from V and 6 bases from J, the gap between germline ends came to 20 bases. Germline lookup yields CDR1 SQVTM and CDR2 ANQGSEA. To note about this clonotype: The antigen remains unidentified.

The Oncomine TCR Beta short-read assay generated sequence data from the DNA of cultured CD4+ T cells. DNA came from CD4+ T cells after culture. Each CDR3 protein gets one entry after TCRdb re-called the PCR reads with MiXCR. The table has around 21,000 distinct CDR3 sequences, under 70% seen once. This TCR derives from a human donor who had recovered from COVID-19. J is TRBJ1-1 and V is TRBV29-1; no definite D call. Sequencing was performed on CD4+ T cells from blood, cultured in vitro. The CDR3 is CSVDIWGGGGAEAFF. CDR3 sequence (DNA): TGCAGCGTTGATATCTGGGGAGGAGGAGGCGCTGAAGCTTTCTTT.